The 29 T cell receptor beta chains below were found in one sample sequenced in a study of cytomegalovirus exposure and HLA in healthy donors. Sequencing was performed with immunoSEQ multiplex PCR; in TCRdb, only in-frame clones are kept and a portion is missing. This sample carries about 330,000 clones, 75% to 90% of them seen once, and the ten largest clones take over 1%. Material for sequencing was PBMCs. The receptors were sampled from a woman aged 25 to 45 in good health and CMV-seropositive.

The CDR3 loop reads CASSFTDRNTEAFF. The CDR3 DNA reads TGTGCCAGCAGCTTTACGGACAGGAACACTGAAGCTTTCTTT. This chain joins TRBV7-8 and TRBJ1-1; TRBD1 is a possible D gene (6 bases). The CDR3 spans 14 residues. Germline lookup yields CDR1 SGHVS and CDR2 FQNEAQ. The V end was cut by 3 bases, the J end by 1 base, with 9 bases between.

On this clone itself: No DNA is shown, since the ends of the CDR3 on it are uncertain; the CDR3 is the one TCRdb lists. The V and J genes are TRBV27 and TRBJ1-2. The CDR3 is 13 residues long, counting both termini. CDR1 and CDR2 from the germline V gene are MNHEY and SMNVEV (reference sequence). CDR3 residues: CASSSSVGWGYTF.

V gene TRBV13 combines with J gene TRBJ2-7; TRBD2 aligns across 10 bases. The trim removed 6 bases at V and 5 bases at J, leaving 13 bases unmatched. The CDR3 extends over 16 amino acids. Germline assignment: CDR1 PRHDT and CDR2 FYEKMQ (reference sequence). In DNA, the CDR3 is TGTGCCAGCAGGCCTAGCGGGAGCCCCCCGCGTGACGAGCAGTACTTC. Translating it yields CASRPSGSPPRDEQYF.

The V call is TRBV6-5, the J call TRBJ1-5, with TRBD1 identical over 10 bases. Germline-derived CDR1 and CDR2 are MNHEY and SVGAGI. This CDR3 spans 15 amino acids. After removal of 3 bases from V and 3 bases from J, the junction contained 2 bases not matched to a gene. Here the CDR3 DNA reads TGTGCCAGCAGTTATGGGACAGGGGACAATCAGCCCCAGCATTTT. Its protein is CASSYGTGDNQPQHF.

The chain joins TRBV21-1 to TRBJ2-3; the DNA was not used to check the table's D call, TRBD2. TRBV21-1 is noted as a pseudogene. CDR3 length equals 16 residues. This CDR3 reads CASSSLRREGADTQYF. DNA of the CDR3: TGTGCCAGCAGCTCTCTTCGGCGGGAGGGAGCAGATACGCAGTATTTT.

The V gene is TRBV7-2, the J gene TRBJ2-7; 7 nucleotides match TRBD1. The germline gives CDR1 SGHTA, CDR2 FQGNSA. The CDR3 runs 15 residues. Trimming at V came to 7 bases and at J to 5 bases, leaving 14 bases not matched to a gene. DNA of the CDR3: TGTGCCAGCACCCGTACCGCAGGGGGTACGCACGAGCAGTACTTC. This encodes CASTRTAGGTHEQYF.

The V call is TRBV5-1, the J call TRBJ1-1; a possible D gene is TRBD1 (5 bases). V lost 4 bases and J lost 1, with 17 bases in between. The CDR3 spans 16 residues. CDR1 is SGHRS, CDR2 YFSETQ, per germline. The CDR3: CASSPDAGGKNTEAFF. In DNA, the CDR3 is TGCGCCAGCAGCCCCGACGCTGGGGGGAAGAACACTGAAGCTTTCTTT.

J is TRBJ1-1 and V is TRBV18; 8 bases are a match to TRBD1. The CDR3 covers 13 residues. The junction had 3 bases not matched to a gene; V was cut back by 3 bases and J by 6 bases. Looked up from germline, CDR1 is KGHSH and CDR2 is LQKENI. The CDR3 loop is CASSPGQGAEAFF. The CDR3 DNA sequence: TGTGCCAGCTCACCCGGACAGGGCGCTGAAGCTTTCTTT.

The rearrangement links TRBV20-1 to TRBJ1-1; 8 nucleotides match TRBD1. The length of the CDR3 is 11 residues. Germline V lookup: CDR1 DFQATT, CDR2 SNEGSKA (reference sequence). The J segment lost 8 bases and the V segment lost 6 bases, leaving 5 bases of the junction unmatched. CDR3 sequence: CSADGQGEAFF. CDR3 DNA: TGCAGTGCCGACGGACAGGGAGAAGCTTTCTTT.

The gene calls are TRBV7-8 and TRBJ2-1; 10 bases fit TRBD2. Germline CDR1 and CDR2: SGHVS and FQNEAQ. There are 16 residues in the CDR3. V lost 3 bases and J lost 6; bases outside the gene matches: 8. CDR3 region: CASSFQRASGSNEQFF. For the CDR3, the DNA is TGTGCCAGCAGCTTCCAAAGGGCTAGCGGGAGCAATGAGCAGTTCTTC.

The chain recombines TRBV27 with TRBJ2-7; TRBD2 agrees at 10 bases. J lost 6 bases, V lost 6 bases, and 11 bases had no gene match. The CDR3 contains 15 residues. In germline, CDR1 is MNHEY, CDR2 SMNVEV (reference sequence). The CDR3 bases are TGTGCCAGCAGCGAACTAGCGGGATCTTTCTCCGAGCAGTACTTC. Translating it yields CASSELAGSFSEQYF.

The chain combines TRBV9 with TRBJ2-1; D is unclear. Trimming shortened V by 3 bases and J by 6 bases, and 7 bases separated the two germline ends. Germline CDR1 is SGDLS and CDR2 is YYNGEE. The CDR3 totals 12 residues. The CDR3, as DNA: TGTGCCAGCAGCGCAAACGGCAATGAGCAGTTCTTC. Residues: CASSANGNEQFF. Variable domain in full (rest from reference TRBV9 and TRBJ2-1): DSGVTQTPKHLITATGQRVTLRCSPRSGDLSVYWYQQSLDQGLQFLIQYYNGEERAKGNILERFSAQQFPDLHSELNLSSLELGDSALYFCASSANGNEQFFGPGTRLTVL.

This chain links TRBV7-9 with TRBJ2-7; a possible D gene is TRBD1 (5 bases). The germline V and J ends were trimmed by 8 bases and 5 bases, with 10 bases remaining between them. Germline CDR1 and CDR2: SEHNR and FQNEAQ (reference sequence). The CDR3 has 11 residues. CDR3 loop: CASLFRDEQYF. In DNA form, the CDR3 reads TGTGCCAGCTTATTCAGGGACGAGCAGTACTTC.

This clone was detected only a few times. The rearrangement links TRBV2 to TRBJ1-6; 11 nucleotides line up with TRBD1. This CDR3 contains 15 residues. Germline loops: CDR1 SNHLY, CDR2 FYNNEI. The J segment lost 8 bases and the V segment lost 6 bases, leaving 6 bases of the junction unmatched. The CDR3 sequence is CASRVGQGADSPLHF. CDR3 sequence (DNA): TGTGCCAGCAGGGTCGGACAGGGGGCTGATTCACCCCTCCACTTT.

Concerning this clone itself: This same CDR3 is encoded by further DNA sequences in the sample. The chain has TRBV9 and TRBJ2-1; no definite D call. V lost 2 bases and J 3 bases, leaving 9 bases between the germline ends. This CDR3 region has 14 residues. Germline CDR1 and CDR2: SGDLS and YYNGEE. The CDR3 DNA follows: TGTGCCAGCAGCGTTCTTAACGGCTACAATGAGCAGTTCTTC. Its protein product is CASSVLNGYNEQFF. Together with reference TRBV9 and TRBJ2-1, the CDR3 gives the full variable domain: DSGVTQTPKHLITATGQRVTLRCSPRSGDLSVYWYQQSLDQGLQFLIQYYNGEERAKGNILERFSAQQFPDLHSELNLSSLELGDSALYFCASSVLNGYNEQFFGPGTRLTVL.

The chain couples TRBV4-1 to TRBJ1-1, with D possibly matching TRBD1 (5 bases). The CDR3 length is 13 residues. The germline CDR1 and CDR2 sequences are MGHRA and YSYEKL. V lost 7 bases and J 4 bases, leaving 13 bases between the germline ends. CDR3 sequence (DNA): TGCGCCAGCACCCGAAACCAGGGCACTGAAGCTTTCTTT. As protein: CASTRNQGTEAFF.

The chain carries TRBV27 and TRBJ2-3; D gene unclear. Germline V gene sequence: CDR1 MNHEY, CDR2 SMNVEV (reference sequence). There are 14 residues in the CDR3. The V end was cut by 4 bases, the J end by 2 bases, with 10 bases between. The CDR3 nucleotides read TGTGCCAGCAGTTACTACAACAACACAGATACGCAGTATTTT. Translation gives CASSYYNNTDTQYF.

Here the CDR3 DNA reads TGTGCCAGCAGTTTGAAGGGGGGGAAGGAGACCCAGTACTTC. As protein: CASSLKGGKETQYF. The chain links TRBV28 to TRBJ2-5, with D perhaps TRBD2 (7 bases). The V gene lost 3 bases and the J gene lost 5 bases, with 13 bases spanning the gap. CDR3 length: 14 amino acids. Germline loops: CDR1 MDHEN, CDR2 SYDVKM.

The chain recombines TRBV27 with TRBJ2-3, with D tentatively TRBD2 (5 bases). The CDR3 contains 17 residues. The V gene lost 3 bases and the J gene lost 2 bases, with 18 bases spanning the gap. Germline CDR1 is MNHEY and CDR2 is SMNVEV (reference sequence). The CDR3 loop is CASSFKEGFGFTDTQYF. The CDR3 DNA follows: TGTGCCAGCAGTTTCAAAGAGGGTTTTGGTTTCACAGATACGCAGTATTTT.

This clone appeared a single time. The chain has TRBV12-5 and TRBJ2-2; a possible D gene is TRBD2 (5 bases). The CDR3 totals 12 residues. The ends were cut back, 6 bases at V and 4 bases at J, with 6 bases in the middle. Germline V gene sequence: CDR1 LGHNT, CDR2 FRNRAP. This chain's CDR3 is CASGGGTGELFF. In DNA, the CDR3 is TGTGCTAGTGGAGGAGGCACCGGGGAGCTGTTTTTT.

The chain is built from TRBV9 and TRBJ2-2; TRBD2 is a possible D gene (6 bases). This CDR3 contains 14 residues. The V gene's germline CDR1 is SGDLS and CDR2 YYNGEE. V was clipped by 2 bases and J by 8 bases, with 13 bases between them. The CDR3 sequence is CASSVSGGGGELFF. The CDR3 DNA reads TGTGCCAGCAGCGTGTCCGGAGGAGGGGGGGAGCTGTTTTTT. Full variable domain (missing parts from reference TRBV9 and TRBJ2-2): DSGVTQTPKHLITATGQRVTLRCSPRSGDLSVYWYQQSLDQGLQFLIQYYNGEERAKGNILERFSAQQFPDLHSELNLSSLELGDSALYFCASSVSGGGGELFFGEGSRLTVL.

This sequence joins TRBV4-3 and TRBJ1-2; 11 bases match TRBD1. Losses at the gene ends were 4 bases for V and 8 bases for J; bases not matched to a gene: 9. Germline V gene lookup returns CDR1 LGHNA and CDR2 YSLEER. This CDR3 comprises 15 residues. DNA of the CDR3: TGCGCCAGCAGCCCAGGGACAGGGGGGGCAGAAGGCTACACCTTC. As protein: CASSPGTGGAEGYTF.

The chain links TRBV6-5 to TRBJ2-7, with 10 positions matching TRBD2. J was trimmed by 2 bases and V by 6 bases; bases with no gene match: 7. Germline CDR1 and CDR2: MNHEY and SVGAGI. CDR3 length equals 15 residues. Here the CDR3 reads CASSLTLAGAYEQYF. CDR3 in DNA: TGTGCCAGCAGCCTCACGCTAGCGGGGGCCTACGAGCAGTACTTC.

Comments on this clone: A junction boundary mismatches the germline segment, possibly from a read error. CDR3 bases: TGTGCCAGCGGTTTCCAGGGAGGCTATGGCTACACCTTC. Its translation is CASGFQGGYGYTF. The V gene is TRBV27, the J gene TRBJ1-2; tentative D call: TRBD1 (5 bases). The length of the CDR3 is 13 residues. Germline CDR1 MNHEY, CDR2 SMNVEV (reference sequence).

This chain connects TRBV15 to TRBJ1-5, with a tentative D call TRBD1 (5 bases). There are 15 residues in the CDR3. V lost 0 bases to trimming and J lost 4 bases, with 10 bases between them. The germline V gene has CDR1 LNHNV and CDR2 YYDKDF (reference sequence). The CDR3 region is CATSRDRGVNQPQHF. The CDR3 coding sequence is TGTGCCACCAGCAGAGATCGAGGGGTGAATCAGCCCCAGCATTTT.

The V call is TRBV6-5, the J call TRBJ1-2, with TRBD1 matching over 10 bases. CDR1 MNHEY and CDR2 SVGAGI come from the germline V gene. V gave up 2 bases and J gave up 8 bases; unmatched junction bases: 8. This CDR3 spans 15 amino acids. For the CDR3, the DNA is TGTGCCAGCAGTTACCTGGACAGGGGGGCTGGAGGCTACACCTTC. Translated: CASSYLDRGAGGYTF.

The chain has TRBV7-7 and TRBJ2-5; D is ambiguous. V lost 2 bases to trimming and J lost 4 bases, with 8 bases between them. The CDR3 sequence is 13 residues long. Germline values: CDR1 SSHAT, CDR2 FNYEAQ (reference sequence). In DNA form, the CDR3 reads TGTGCCAGCAGCTTATTCTCCGGAGAGACCCAGTACTTC. Residues: CASSLFSGETQYF. The full variable domain, rest sourced from reference TRBV7-7 and TRBJ2-5, is GAGVSQSPRYKVTKRGQDVTLRCDPISSHATLYWYQQALGQGPEFLTYFNYEAQPDKSGLPSDRFSAERPEGSISTLTIQRTEQRDSAMYRCASSLFSGETQYFGPGTRLLVL.

The J gene is TRBJ2-1, the V gene TRBV18; D is uncertain. Germline values: CDR1 KGHSH, CDR2 LQKENI. This CDR3 is 14 amino acids long. The V and J ends lost 3 bases and 4 bases respectively, with 10 bases between them. Written as DNA, the CDR3 is TGTGCCAGCTCACCTCTTCGGGTGTACAATGAGCAGTTCTTC. This encodes CASSPLRVYNEQFF.

The chain is built from TRBV27 and TRBJ1-1; perhaps TRBD1 as D (5 bases). Trimming took off 3 bases at V and 7 bases at J, with 12 bases between the two ends. The germline gives CDR1 MNHEY, CDR2 SMNVEV (reference sequence). This CDR3 is built from 13 residues. The CDR3 protein is CASSFGWGFEAFF. DNA for the CDR3: TGTGCCAGCAGTTTTGGTTGGGGCTTTGAAGCTTTCTTT.